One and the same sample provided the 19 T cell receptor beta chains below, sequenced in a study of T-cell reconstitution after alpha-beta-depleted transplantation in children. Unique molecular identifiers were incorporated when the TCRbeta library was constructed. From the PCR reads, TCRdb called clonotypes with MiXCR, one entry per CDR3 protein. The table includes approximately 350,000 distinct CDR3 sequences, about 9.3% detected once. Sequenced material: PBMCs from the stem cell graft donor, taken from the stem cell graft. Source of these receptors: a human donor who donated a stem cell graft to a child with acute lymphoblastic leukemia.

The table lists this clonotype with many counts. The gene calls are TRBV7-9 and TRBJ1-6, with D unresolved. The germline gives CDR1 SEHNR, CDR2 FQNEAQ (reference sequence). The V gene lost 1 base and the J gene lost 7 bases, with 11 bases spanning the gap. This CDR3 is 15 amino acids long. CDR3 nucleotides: TGTGCCAGCAGCTTAGGCGAGAGGCCCAATTCACCCCTCCACTTT. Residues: CASSLGERPNSPLHF.

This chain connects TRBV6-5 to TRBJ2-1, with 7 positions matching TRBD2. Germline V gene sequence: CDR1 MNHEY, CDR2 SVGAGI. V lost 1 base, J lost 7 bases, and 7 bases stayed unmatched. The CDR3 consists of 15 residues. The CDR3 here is CASSYFAGDENEQFF. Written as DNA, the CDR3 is TGTGCCAGCAGTTACTTTGCGGGGGATGAAAATGAGCAGTTCTTC.

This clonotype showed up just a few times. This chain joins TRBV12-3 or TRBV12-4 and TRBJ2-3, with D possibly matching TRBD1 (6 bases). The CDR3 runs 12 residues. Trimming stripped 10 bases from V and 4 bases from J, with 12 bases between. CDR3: CAIRGGADTQYF. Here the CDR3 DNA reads TGTGCCATCCGAGGGGGTGCAGATACGCAGTATTTT.

The CDR3 reads CATSQRTVPNQPQHF. The DNA of the CDR3 is TGTGCCACCAGCCAAAGGACAGTCCCCAATCAGCCCCAGCATTTT. The rearrangement links TRBV15 to TRBJ1-5; a weak D match, TRBD1 (6 bases). Germline assignment: CDR1 LNHNV and CDR2 YYDKDF (reference sequence). The CDR3 covers 15 residues. V was clipped by 5 bases and J by 3 bases, with 14 bases between them.

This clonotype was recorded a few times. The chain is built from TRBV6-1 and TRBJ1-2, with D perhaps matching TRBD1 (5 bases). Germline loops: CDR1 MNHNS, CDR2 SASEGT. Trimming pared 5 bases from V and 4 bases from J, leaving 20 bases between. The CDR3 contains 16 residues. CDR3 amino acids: CASSQHWGEALYGYTF. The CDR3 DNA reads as TGTGCCAGCAGTCAGCATTGGGGGGAAGCCCTCTATGGCTACACCTTC.

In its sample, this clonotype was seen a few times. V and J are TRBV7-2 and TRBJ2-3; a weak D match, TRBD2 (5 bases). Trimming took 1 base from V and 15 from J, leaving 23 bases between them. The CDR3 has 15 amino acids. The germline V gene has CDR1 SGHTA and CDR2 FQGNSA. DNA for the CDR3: TGTGCCAGCAGCTTAGATGCGGCTAGCCGGAGACGTTCATATTTT. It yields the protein CASSLDAASRRRSYF.

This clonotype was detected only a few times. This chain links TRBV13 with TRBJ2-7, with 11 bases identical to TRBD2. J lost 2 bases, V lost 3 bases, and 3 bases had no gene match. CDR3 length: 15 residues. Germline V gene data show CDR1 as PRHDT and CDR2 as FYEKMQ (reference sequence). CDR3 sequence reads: CASSFSLAGAYEQYF. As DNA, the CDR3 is TGTGCCAGCAGCTTTTCACTAGCGGGGGCCTACGAGCAGTACTTC.

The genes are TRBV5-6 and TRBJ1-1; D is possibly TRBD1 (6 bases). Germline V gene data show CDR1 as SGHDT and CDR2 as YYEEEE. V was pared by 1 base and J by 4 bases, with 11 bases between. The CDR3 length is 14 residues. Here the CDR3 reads CASSLRGRITEAFF. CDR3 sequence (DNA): TGTGCCAGCAGCTTGAGGGGGAGAATCACTGAAGCTTTCTTT.

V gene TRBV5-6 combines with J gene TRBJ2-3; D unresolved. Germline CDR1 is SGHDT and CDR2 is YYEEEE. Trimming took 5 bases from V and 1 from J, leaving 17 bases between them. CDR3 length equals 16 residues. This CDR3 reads CASRLDIFEGTDTQYF. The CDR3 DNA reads TGTGCCAGCAGACTTGACATTTTTGAAGGCACAGATACGCAGTATTTT. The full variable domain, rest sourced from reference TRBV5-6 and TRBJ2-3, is DAGVTQSPTHLIKTRGQQVTLRCSPKSGHDTVSWYQQALGQGPQFIFQYYEEEERQRGNFPDRFSGHQFPNYSSELNVNALLLGDSALYLCASRLDIFEGTDTQYFGPGTRLTVL.

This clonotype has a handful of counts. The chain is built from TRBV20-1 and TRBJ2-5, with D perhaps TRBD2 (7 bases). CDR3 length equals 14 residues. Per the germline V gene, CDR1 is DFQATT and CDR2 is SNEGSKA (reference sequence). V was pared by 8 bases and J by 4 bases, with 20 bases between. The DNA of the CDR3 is TGCAGTACTAAGGGGGGGACGGGGATAGAGACCCAGTACTTC. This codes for CSTKGGTGIETQYF.

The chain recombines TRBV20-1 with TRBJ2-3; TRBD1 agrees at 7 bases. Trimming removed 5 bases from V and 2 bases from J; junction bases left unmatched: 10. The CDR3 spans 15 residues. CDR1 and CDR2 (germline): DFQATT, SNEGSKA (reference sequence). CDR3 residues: CSALDRDRYTDTQYF. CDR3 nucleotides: TGCAGTGCTCTTGACCGGGACAGATACACAGATACGCAGTATTTT.

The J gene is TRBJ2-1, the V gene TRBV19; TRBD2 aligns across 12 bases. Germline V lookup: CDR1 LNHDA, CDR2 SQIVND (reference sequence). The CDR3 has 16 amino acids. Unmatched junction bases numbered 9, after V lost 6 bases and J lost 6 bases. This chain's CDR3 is CASSPGLAGLFNEQFF. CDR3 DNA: TGTGCCAGTAGCCCGGGACTAGCGGGTCTTTTCAATGAGCAGTTCTTC.

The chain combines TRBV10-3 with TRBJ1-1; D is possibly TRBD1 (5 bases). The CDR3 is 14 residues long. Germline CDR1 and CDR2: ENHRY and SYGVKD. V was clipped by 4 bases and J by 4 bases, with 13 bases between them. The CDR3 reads CAISVGREGTEAFF. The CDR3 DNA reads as TGTGCCATCAGTGTGGGCAGGGAGGGCACTGAAGCTTTCTTT.

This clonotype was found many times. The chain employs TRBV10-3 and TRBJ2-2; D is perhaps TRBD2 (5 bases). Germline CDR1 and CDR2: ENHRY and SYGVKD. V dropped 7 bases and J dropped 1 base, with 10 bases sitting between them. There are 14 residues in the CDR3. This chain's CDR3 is CAITGGLNTGELFF. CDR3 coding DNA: TGTGCCATCACCGGAGGCCTGAACACCGGGGAGCTGTTTTTT.

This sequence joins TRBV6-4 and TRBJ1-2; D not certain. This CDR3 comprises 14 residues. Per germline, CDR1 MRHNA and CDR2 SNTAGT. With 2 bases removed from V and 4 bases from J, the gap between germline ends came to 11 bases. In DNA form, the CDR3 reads TGTGCCAGCAGTGACGGTCCAGGAGTCTATGGCTACACCTTC. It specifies CASSDGPGVYGYTF.

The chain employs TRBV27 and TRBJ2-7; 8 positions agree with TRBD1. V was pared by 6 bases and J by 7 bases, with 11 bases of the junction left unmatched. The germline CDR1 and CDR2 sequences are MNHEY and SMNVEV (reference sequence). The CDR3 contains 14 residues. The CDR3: CASSPRAGGWEQYF. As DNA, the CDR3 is TGTGCCAGCAGCCCCCGGGCAGGGGGCTGGGAGCAGTACTTC.

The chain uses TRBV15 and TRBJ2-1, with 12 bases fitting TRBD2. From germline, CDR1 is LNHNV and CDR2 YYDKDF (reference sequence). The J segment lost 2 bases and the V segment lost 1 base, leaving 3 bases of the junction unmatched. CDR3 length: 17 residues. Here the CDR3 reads CATSRGLAGVAYNEQFF. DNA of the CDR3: TGTGCCACCAGCAGAGGACTAGCGGGAGTGGCCTACAATGAGCAGTTCTTC. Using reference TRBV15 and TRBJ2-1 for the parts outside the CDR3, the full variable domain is DAMVIQNPRYQVTQFGKPVTLSCSQTLNHNVMYWYQQKSSQAPKLLFHYYDKDFNNEADTPDNFQSRRPNTSFCFLDIRSPGLGDTAMYLCATSRGLAGVAYNEQFFGPGTRLTVL.

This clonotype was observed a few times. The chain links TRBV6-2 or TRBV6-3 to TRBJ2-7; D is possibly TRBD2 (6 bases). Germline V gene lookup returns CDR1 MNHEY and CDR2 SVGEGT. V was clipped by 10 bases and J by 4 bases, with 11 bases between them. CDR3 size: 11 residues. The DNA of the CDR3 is TGTGCCACCTGGAGCGGGTACGAGCAGTACTTC. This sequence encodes CATWSGYEQYF.

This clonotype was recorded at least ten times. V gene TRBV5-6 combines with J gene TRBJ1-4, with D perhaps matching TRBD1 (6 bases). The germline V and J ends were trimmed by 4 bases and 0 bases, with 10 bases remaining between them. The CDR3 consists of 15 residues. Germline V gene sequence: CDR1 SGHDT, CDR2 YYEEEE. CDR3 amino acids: CASSPRGATNEKLFF. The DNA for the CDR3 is TGTGCCAGCAGCCCCAGGGGTGCAACTAATGAAAAACTGTTTTTT.